This T cell receptor (beta chain) was identified in a study of T cell clones after liver transplantation. Study-level information: Liver transplant recipients had immunosuppression withdrawal attempted within 2 years.

CDR1 is SGHRS and CDR2 is YFSETQ in the germline V gene. Trimming took 2 bases from V and 0 from J; bases not matched to a gene: 6. CDR3 size: 16 residues. Data came from immunoSEQ multiplex PCR; TCRdb stores just in-frame clones and leaves some out. This table has 90,000 to 120,000 clones, more than 75% appearing once. This specimen was CD4+ T cells from blood, taken before liver transplant. The TCR was taken from a human donor who received a liver transplant. The chain recombines TRBV5-1 with TRBJ1-1, with 8 positions matching TRBD1. In nucleotides, the CDR3 is TGCGCCAGCAGCTTCGACAGGGGAATTATGAACACTGAAGCTTTCTTT. This codes for CASSFDRGIMNTEAFF.